One and the same sample provided the 13 T cell receptor beta chains below, sequenced in a study of blood T cells in healthy people across ages. For the second PCR, which ran for 7 to 11 cycles, a sample-barcoded 5' primer and a J-beta primer mix were used. Each CDR3 protein gets one entry after TCRdb re-called the 5' RACE reads with MiXCR. This table has around 1,000,000 distinct CDR3 sequences, almost 25% appearing once. These same records also appear under a second study, on T cells of mothers and their children.

Sequencing used blood. The source is a girl aged 2 to 10 in good health.

This clonotype appeared a few times. The CDR3 is CAWSVGRGGQETQYF. The CDR3 bases are TGTGCCTGGAGTGTTGGTCGGGGGGGCCAAGAGACCCAGTACTTC. The genes are TRBV30 and TRBJ2-5, with TRBD2 matching over 8 bases. Trimming cost V 0 bases and J 1 base; bases outside gene matches: 4. The CDR3 sequence is 15 residues long. Per germline, CDR1 GTSNPN and CDR2 SVGIG (reference sequence).

This clonotype was seen only a few times. J is TRBJ2-7 and V is TRBV29-1; maybe TRBD1 (5 bases). Germline V CDR1 and CDR2: SQVTM, ANQGSEA. V was trimmed by 1 base and J by 3 bases, leaving 10 bases between them. This CDR3 is built from 13 residues. The CDR3 here is CSVEADSYYEQYF. CDR3 bases: TGCAGCGTTGAAGCCGACAGTTACTACGAGCAGTACTTC.

CDR3 bases: TGTGCCAGCAGTGATATCGGTCAGTCCCAAGAGACCCAGTACTTC. This encodes CASSDIGQSQETQYF. This sequence joins TRBV6-1 and TRBJ2-5; D gene ambiguous. The germline V gene has CDR1 MNHNS and CDR2 SASEGT. Deletions cut 3 bases from V and 1 base from J, with 12 bases between. This CDR3 region has 15 residues.

This clonotype has a handful of counts. The J gene is TRBJ1-2, the V gene TRBV29-1; D gene unclear. With 5 bases removed from V and 8 bases from J, the gap between germline ends came to 15 bases. Germline lookup yields CDR1 SQVTM and CDR2 ANQGSEA. There are 12 residues in the CDR3. DNA for the CDR3: TGCAGCGTTTTAGGTGAGGAGTTCGGCTACACCTTC. Translated: CSVLGEEFGYTF.

This clonotype came up a few times. This chain links TRBV9 with TRBJ2-7; possible D gene TRBD1, 6 bases. The germline CDR1 and CDR2 sequences are SGDLS and YYNGEE. The CDR3 spans 13 residues. V lost 2 bases and J 6 bases, leaving 12 bases between the germline ends. CDR3 nucleotides: TGTGCCAGCAGCGTTGGGGGCCGCTCCGAGCAGTACTTC. As protein: CASSVGGRSEQYF. Filled out from reference TRBV9 and TRBJ2-7, the complete variable domain reads DSGVTQTPKHLITATGQRVTLRCSPRSGDLSVYWYQQSLDQGLQFLIQYYNGEERAKGNILERFSAQQFPDLHSELNLSSLELGDSALYFCASSVGGRSEQYFGPGTRLTVT.

This chain connects TRBV20-1 to TRBJ2-3; the match to TRBD1 covers 8 bases. Per germline, CDR1 DFQATT and CDR2 SNEGSKA (reference sequence). This CDR3 is 15 amino acids long. V trimming: 7 bases; J trimming: 5 bases; junction bases outside the gene matches: 14. CDR3 sequence reads: CSVQPLQGDRDTQYF. In DNA, the CDR3 is TGCAGTGTCCAACCCTTACAGGGGGATAGAGATACGCAGTATTTT.

This clonotype was recorded a few times. The chain recombines TRBV4-3 with TRBJ2-7; no clear D gene. V dropped 4 bases and J dropped 4 bases, with 14 bases sitting between them. Per germline, CDR1 LGHNA and CDR2 YSLEER. The CDR3 totals 14 residues. Written as DNA, the CDR3 is TGCGCCAGCAGCCCAACCGCCGGTTTATACGAGCAGTACTTC. Translated: CASSPTAGLYEQYF.

This clonotype was seen a handful of times. The J gene is TRBJ1-1, the V gene TRBV6-5, with D perhaps matching TRBD1 (6 bases). The V end was cut by 2 bases, the J end by 8 bases, with 9 bases between. This CDR3 region has 12 residues. Germline CDR1 is MNHEY and CDR2 is SVGAGI. For the CDR3, the DNA is TGTGCCAGCAGTTACGCGACAGGCGAAGCTTTCTTT. Its translation is CASSYATGEAFF.

This clonotype has more than one count but fewer than ten. The V call is TRBV29-1, the J call TRBJ2-7, with D hard to call. Germline V CDR1 and CDR2: SQVTM, ANQGSEA. The CDR3 has 13 residues. V was trimmed by 7 bases and J by 0 bases, leaving 13 bases between them. The CDR3 DNA follows: TGCAGCGATCTTTCCTTGAGCTCCTACGAGCAGTACTTC. Translating it yields CSDLSLSSYEQYF.

This clonotype appeared a few times. The chain has TRBV29-1 and TRBJ2-7; a possible D gene is TRBD2 (5 bases). The J call is doubtful: the DNA matches TRBJ2-5 better. CDR1 is SQVTM, CDR2 ANQGSEA, per germline. The CDR3 consists of 13 residues. Here the CDR3 DNA reads TGCAGCGTTGAATCCGGGGTTGGTGAGACCCAGTACTTC. This gives the protein CSVESGVGETQYF.

This clonotype was picked up a small number of times. The CDR3 DNA reads as TGTGCCACCAGATCCACTAGCGGGGGGCGGGGGGATGAGCAGTTCTTC. This encodes CATRSTSGGRGDEQFF. The V gene is TRBV15, the J gene TRBJ2-5; 12 positions agree with TRBD2. Matching the DNA end better, TRBJ2-1 makes the J call doubtful. This CDR3 is built from 16 residues. Germline lookup yields CDR1 LNHNV and CDR2 YYDKDF (reference sequence).

This chain connects TRBV12-3 or TRBV12-4 to TRBJ2-5; D ambiguous. TRBJ2-1 matches the DNA end more closely, so the J call is doubtful. This CDR3 has 15 residues. CDR3 sequence reads: CASSLGSPKYNEQFF. CDR3 nucleotides: TGTGCCAGCAGTTTAGGGAGCCCCAAATACAATGAGCAGTTCTTC.

The V and J genes are TRBV28 and TRBJ2-7; 11 bases align to TRBD2. Germline lookup yields CDR1 MDHEN and CDR2 SYDVKM. The CDR3 sequence is 15 residues long. The junction had 7 bases not matched to a gene; V was cut back by 3 bases and J by 6 bases. CDR3 protein: CASSFLAGGPGEQYF. CDR3 nucleotides: TGTGCCAGCAGTTTTTTAGCGGGAGGGCCTGGCGAGCAGTACTTC.